Below, 27 T cell receptor beta chains from the same sample are listed, as sequenced in a study of glioma-infiltrating T cells. Amplification of TCR alpha and beta CDR3 regions from RNA used iRepertoire nested multiplex PCR. TCRdb re-called the multiplex PCR reads through MiXCR, storing one row per CDR3 protein. This sample has under 200,000 distinct CDR3 sequences; under 55% occur once, and the top ten carry around 5%. The sequencing sample was made of glioma tissue, nonneoplastic brain tissue, or PBMCs (not recorded which). The receptors stem from a human donor with low-grade glioma or glioblastoma, undergoing nonglioma brain surgery, or in good health (not recorded which).

This clonotype was seen many times. V gene TRBV28 combines with J gene TRBJ2-3, with TRBD1 matching over 7 bases. V shed 5 bases and J 2 bases; nucleotides not matched to a gene: 10. CDR1 is MDHEN, CDR2 SYDVKM, per germline. The CDR3 covers 16 residues. Here the CDR3 reads CASSVLIQGFTDTQYF. Here the CDR3 DNA reads TGTGCCAGCAGTGTCTTGATACAGGGGTTCACAGATACGCAGTATTTT.

With respect to this clonotype: This may stem from a read error, because a much larger clone lies one nucleotide away. V and J are TRBV20-1 and TRBJ2-5, with TRBD1 matching over 7 bases. The CDR3 sequence is 14 residues long. V lost 4 bases, J lost 0 bases, and 5 bases stayed unmatched. Germline V gene data show CDR1 as DFQATT and CDR2 as SNEGSKA (reference sequence). The CDR3 region has the DNA TGCAGTGCTATACCGACAGGGTACCAAGAGACCCAGTACTTC. Residues: CSAIPTGYQETQYF.

This clonotype was seen once. J is TRBJ2-3 and V is TRBV10-3; 7 positions agree with TRBD2. The V and J ends lost 6 bases and 2 bases, in that order; junction bases with no gene match: 5. The CDR3 extends over 14 amino acids. CDR1 is ENHRY, CDR2 SYGVKD, per germline. CDR3 nucleotides: TGTGCCATCAGGGGGGGGAGTGACACAGATACGCAGTATTTT. Its protein product is CAIRGGSDTDTQYF.

Turning to this clonotype: A clone one base away is much larger, so this may be a read error. This chain links TRBV6-2 or TRBV6-3 with TRBJ1-1; D possibly corresponds to TRBD1 (5 bases). This CDR3 contains 15 residues. Germline assignment: CDR1 MNHEY and CDR2 SVGEGT. The CDR3 DNA reads as TGTGCCAGCAGCCCCACGGCGACAGCGAACACTGAAGCTTTATTT. This translates into CASSPTATANTEALF.

Points on this clonotype: Being one base from a much bigger clone, this may be a read error. This rearrangement joins TRBV6-2 or TRBV6-3 to TRBJ2-3; D ambiguous. Germline V CDR1 and CDR2: MNHEY, SVGEGT. The length of the CDR3 is 15 residues. The CDR3 DNA sequence: TGTGCCAGCAGTATAATTGCGGTAGACACAGATTCGCAGTATTTT. Its protein product is CASSIIAVDTDSQYF.

The chain is built from TRBV3-1 and TRBJ2-3, with 7 nucleotides matching TRBD2. CDR3 size: 16 residues. Germline V lookup: CDR1 LGHDT, CDR2 YNNKEL (reference sequence). The ends lost 6 bases at V and 4 bases at J; junction bases unmatched: 13. Here the CDR3 DNA reads TGTGCCAGCAGTCACATGACTAGCAGGAACGCAGATACGCAGTATTTT. Translation gives CASSHMTSRNADTQYF.

About this clonotype itself: With a much larger clone just one base away, this may be a read error. The chain joins TRBV27 to TRBJ2-7; D is possibly TRBD2 (5 bases). This CDR3 has 13 amino acids. V was shortened by 4 bases and J by 5 bases, with 12 bases between the two germline ends. Germline CDR1 MNHEY, CDR2 SMNVEV (reference sequence). DNA for the CDR3: TGTGCCAGCAGTTGGACTGGCGGCCACGAGCAGTACTTC. The encoded protein is CASSWTGGHEQYF.

This clonotype appeared many times. V gene TRBV24-1 combines with J gene TRBJ2-1; D may be TRBD2 (6 bases). The CDR3 is 14 amino acids. Germline lookup yields CDR1 KGHDR and CDR2 SFDVKD. Trimming left V 6 bases short and J 6 bases short, with 14 bases between. CDR3 residues: CATSREIGGNEQFF. CDR3 sequence (DNA): TGTGCCACCAGTCGGGAGATTGGGGGCAATGAGCAGTTCTTC.

This clonotype occurred many times. V gene TRBV2 combines with J gene TRBJ1-6; D uncertain. V lost 6 bases, J lost 5 bases, and 11 bases lay in between. The CDR3 is 14 amino acids. Germline V lookup: CDR1 SNHLY, CDR2 FYNNEI. The CDR3 region has the DNA TGTGCCAGCAGGCCTAAGTCCGATAATTCACCCCTCCACTTT. Translating gives CASRPKSDNSPLHF.

Remarks on this clonotype: This may be a read error: a much more frequent sequence differs by one nucleotide. This chain connects TRBV19 to TRBJ1-2, with D perhaps matching TRBD1 (6 bases). Germline V CDR1 and CDR2: LNHDA, SQIVND (reference sequence). This CDR3 is 14 amino acids long. V was pared by 4 bases and J by 7 bases, with 16 bases between. The CDR3 sequence: CASSTTNRASGYTF. The CDR3 DNA reads as TGTGCCAGTAGTACCACGAACAGGGCTAGTGGCTACACCTTC.

As concerns this clonotype: A junction boundary mismatches the germline segment, possibly from a read error. This chain links TRBV28 with TRBJ1-2; 7 bases align to TRBD1. This CDR3 comprises 18 residues. Germline-derived CDR1 and CDR2 are MDHEN and SYDVKM. CDR3 sequence: CASSLSSLTGDTNYGYAF. CDR3 nucleotide sequence: TGTGCCAGCAGTTTATCCTCCCTAACAGGGGATACTAACTATGGCTACGCCTTC.

Notes on this clonotype: With a much larger clone just one base away, this may be a read error. This sequence joins TRBV28 and TRBJ2-3; the D is unclear. Trimming stripped 5 bases from V and 2 bases from J, with 14 bases between. Germline CDR1 is MDHEN and CDR2 is SYDVKM. The CDR3 spans 15 residues. The CDR3 sequence: CASSPRAFFTDTQYF. In nucleotides, the CDR3 is TGTGCCAGCAGTCCCCGAGCGTTTTTCACAGATACGCAGTATTTT.

The chain couples TRBV27 to TRBJ2-2; D remains ambiguous. CDR3 length: 15 amino acids. Germline-derived CDR1 and CDR2 are MNHEY and SMNVEV (reference sequence). Trimming stripped 2 bases from V and 3 bases from J, with 10 bases between. CDR3 protein: CASSLAAIHTGELFF. DNA of the CDR3: TGTGCCAGCAGTTTAGCGGCTATCCACACCGGGGAGCTGTTTTTT.

Concerning this clonotype itself: Possible read error: a much larger clone is one base away. The chain recombines TRBV28 with TRBJ2-7, with TRBD1 matching over 7 bases. V was pared by 6 bases and J by 2 bases, with 4 bases of the junction left unmatched. The CDR3 contains 13 residues. Germline V gene data show CDR1 as MDHEN and CDR2 as SYDVKM. DNA of the CDR3: TGTGCCAGCAGCGGGACAGTAACCTACGAGCAGTACTTC. Amino acids: CASSGTVTYEQYF.

This chain joins TRBV7-2 and TRBJ2-6, with D unclear. V was clipped by 7 bases and J by 1 base, with 11 bases between them. This CDR3 is built from 15 residues. Germline CDR1 reads SGHTA; CDR2 reads FQGNSA. CDR3 sequence (DNA): TGTGCCAGCACCCGAGTGGGGTCTGGGGCCAACGTCCTGACTTTC. Translated: CASTRVGSGANVLTF.

This clonotype was picked up one time. Being one base from a much bigger clone, this may be a read error. The rearrangement uses TRBV10-3 and TRBJ2-1; 9 positions match TRBD2. The CDR3 is 13 amino acids. Germline V gives CDR1 ENHRY, CDR2 SYGVKD. In nucleotides, the CDR3 is TGTACCATCAACGCCGGGACTAGCCATGAGCAGTTCTTC. Protein sequence: CTINAGTSHEQFF.

The rearrangement links TRBV20-1 to TRBJ2-3, with TRBD2 matching 10 bases. Germline lookup yields CDR1 DFQATT and CDR2 SNEGSKA (reference sequence). The V and J ends lost 6 bases and 7 bases, in that order; junction bases with no gene match: 16. The CDR3 consists of 16 residues. The CDR3 protein is CSAGTSVSLLAYTQYF. CDR3 sequence (DNA): TGCAGTGCGGGGACTAGCGTGAGCCTTCTCGCATATACGCAGTATTTT.

About this clonotype: This could be a read error, since a much larger clone is one nucleotide away. V and J are TRBV18 and TRBJ1-5; D gene ambiguous. V shed 2 bases and J shed 7 bases, with 12 bases lying between them. Germline assignment: CDR1 KGHSH and CDR2 LQKENI. The CDR3 consists of 14 residues. CDR3 bases: TGTGCCAGCTCACCAGGCAGGATATACCAGCCCCAGCATTTT. Amino acid sequence: CASSPGRIYQPQHF.

This chain links TRBV20-1 with TRBJ2-3; 9 bases agree with TRBD2. Losses at the gene ends were 6 bases for V and 0 bases for J; bases not matched to a gene: 13. The V gene's germline CDR1 is DFQATT and CDR2 SNEGSKA (reference sequence). The CDR3 is 17 residues long. CDR3 in amino acids: CSAQGLAGSISTDTQYF. In DNA form, the CDR3 reads TGCAGTGCCCAGGGCCTAGCGGGGTCTATTAGCACAGATACGCAGTATTTT.

This clonotype was seen at least ten times. V and J are TRBV28 and TRBJ2-1; 9 positions match TRBD1. The ends lost 1 base at V and 1 base at J; junction bases unmatched: 2. Germline loops: CDR1 MDHEN, CDR2 SYDVKM. This CDR3 contains 16 residues. The CDR3 DNA is TGTGCCAGCAGTTTATTTGGACAGGGGTCCTACAATGAGCAGTTCTTC. Translation: CASSLFGQGSYNEQFF.

CDR3 region: CASSQGRRSYEQYF. The DNA of the CDR3 is TGCGCCAGCAGCCAAGGGCGGAGGAGCTACGAGCAGTACTTC. The chain recombines TRBV4-1 with TRBJ2-7; tentative D call: TRBD2 (5 bases). The CDR3 consists of 14 residues. CDR1 is MGHRA, CDR2 YSYEKL, per germline. Trimming removed 1 base at V and 3 bases at J, with 10 bases between.

For this clonotype: This could be a read error, since a much larger clone is one nucleotide away. This sequence joins TRBV6-1 and TRBJ1-2; no firm D call. CDR3 length: 15 amino acids. Germline V gene sequence: CDR1 MNHNS, CDR2 SASEGT. The V and J ends lost 6 bases and 2 bases respectively, with 16 bases between them. The CDR3 loop reads CASSLEPRVNYGYTF. CDR3 nucleotides: TGTGCCAGCAGCCTAGAACCGCGGGTGAACTATGGCTACACCTTC.

This clonotype has a single count. The genes are TRBV28 and TRBJ2-7, with 8 bases lining up with TRBD2. CDR3 length: 15 amino acids. CDR1 MDHEN and CDR2 SYDVKM come from the germline V gene. The V and J ends lost 6 bases and 6 bases, in that order; junction bases with no gene match: 13. The CDR3 DNA reads TGTGCCAGCAGCCCCGGAACGGGAGGGCTCTGCGAGCAGTACTTC. It codes for CASSPGTGGLCEQYF.

This clonotype has just one count. The chain carries TRBV29-1 and TRBJ2-1; 10 nucleotides align to TRBD2. Germline V CDR1 and CDR2: SQVTM, ANQGSEA. V lost 0 bases to trimming and J lost 4 bases; unmatched junction nucleotides: 12. The CDR3 has 18 residues. CDR3 in DNA: TGCAGCGTTGAAGACCCAATAGCGGGAGGACGACCATACAATGAGCAGTTCTTC. It encodes CSVEDPIAGGRPYNEQFF.

There are many counts of this clonotype. The chain is built from TRBV2 and TRBJ2-4, with D uncertain. Germline V gene sequence: CDR1 SNHLY, CDR2 FYNNEI. The CDR3 loop spans 14 amino acids. Trimming took off 4 bases at V and 1 base at J, with 8 bases between the two ends. CDR3 protein: CASSVELAKNIQYF. In DNA, the CDR3 is TGTGCCAGCAGTGTGGAGCTGGCCAAAAACATTCAGTACTTC.

Worth noting for this clonotype: Since a much larger clone is just one base distant, this may be a read error. This sequence joins TRBV2 and TRBJ1-1; D is ambiguous. Per germline, CDR1 SNHLY and CDR2 FYNNEI. V lost 4 bases, J lost 5 bases, and 11 bases lay in between. This CDR3 has 13 residues. The CDR3 is CASSAPPCTEAFF. The CDR3, as DNA: TGTGCCAGCAGTGCTCCCCCGTGTACTGAAGCTTTCTTT. Full variable domain (remainder filled in from reference TRBV2 and TRBJ1-1): EPEVTQTPSHQVTQMGQEVILRCVPISNHLYFYWYRQILGQKVEFLVSFYNNEISEKSEIFDDQFSVERPDGSNFTLKIRSTKLEDSAMYFCASSAPPCTEAFFGQGTRLTVV.

On this clonotype itself: This sequence may be a read error, since a much larger clone differs from it by one base. The CDR3: CASSETDRTDTQYF. CDR3 nucleotide sequence: TGTGCCAGCAGTGAGACGGATAGGACAGATACGCAGTATTTT. V gene TRBV6-4 combines with J gene TRBJ2-3; no reliable D call. The CDR3 is 14 amino acids. Trimming removed 3 bases from V and 3 bases from J, with 10 bases in between. Germline assignment: CDR1 MRHNA and CDR2 SNTAGT.